What follows is one T cell receptor (beta chain) and its context. The data are from a study of blood T cell repertoires in COVID-19. Data came from immunoSEQ multiplex PCR; TCRdb stores just in-frame clones and leaves some out. The sample contains hundreds of thousands of clones, more than 80% of which appear only once. Participants were aged about 18 to 100 years from 20 to 30 US areas. The germline V gene has CDR1 MGHRA and CDR2 YSYEKL. V shed 1 base, J shed 4 bases, and the junction held 6 bases outside the gene matches. This CDR3 has 16 residues. Sequencing was done on a sample of PBMCs or T cells enriched from blood (not recorded which). This sequence joins TRBV4-1 and TRBJ2-3; 9 nucleotides agree with TRBD2. This TCR came from a man aged 25 to 40 who had recovered from COVID-19. CDR3 sequence: CASSQAPRTSADTQYF. DNA for the CDR3: TGCGCCAGCAGCCAAGCGCCAAGGACTAGCGCAGATACGCAGTATTTT.